The sequence of this T cell receptor beta chain was determined in a study of blood T cell repertoires in COVID-19. As for the study in general: The origin of the acute and convalescent COVID-19 samples was the United States, Italy and Spain. From T cells, B-cell-depleted T cells, or PBMCs came the material, which was cDNA or gDNA.

The authors' processing: From reference gene primer amplification, estimates of nucleated cell counts were derived. Measured with immunoSEQ multiplex PCR; TCRdb has only the in-frame clones, and not every one. V, J and clone size are taken as reported in that table, and D and trimming were inferred from the DNA itself. Altogether about 220,000 clones are present, around 80% being singletons, with the ten largest covering more than 7%. The junction had 8 bases not matched to a gene; V was cut back by 1 base and J by 6 bases. Per the germline V gene, CDR1 is SGHTA and CDR2 is FQGNSA. The CDR3 consists of 16 residues.

This TCR was recovered from a woman in her sixties or seventies with acute or convalescent COVID-19. The sample consisted of peripheral blood. The chain uses TRBV7-2 and TRBJ2-3; 9 bases line up with TRBD1. CDR3 coding DNA: TGTGCCAGCAGCTTAGAGGTGGGGACAGGGTCGGATACGCAGTATTTT. It specifies CASSLEVGTGSDTQYF.